This T cell receptor (beta chain) derives from a study of PD-1 blockade in mismatch repair-deficient tumors. Whole-study context: Patients had 12 mismatch repair-deficient cancer types, all previously treated and progressing. Study findings and constraints: After pembrolizumab, tumor-resident clones rose rapidly, then generally contracted before radiologic responses.

Concerning this clone itself: Its antigen remains unknown.

The CDR3 is 11 residues long. Per the germline V gene, CDR1 is PRHDT and CDR2 is FYEKMQ (reference sequence). With 4 bases removed from V and 4 bases from J, the gap between germline ends came to 4 bases. PCR or immunohistochemistry showed mismatch repair deficiency in every enrolled patient. TCR sequencing covered a few patients who responded to pembrolizumab. Clones were read by immunoSEQ multiplex PCR, and TCRdb kept only the in-frame ones, dropping some. In the table there are around 40,000 clones, roughly 84% of which are singletons. The TCR sequence derives from an adult with mismatch repair-deficient cancer. This chain connects TRBV13 to TRBJ1-2; the D is unclear. This sample comprised peripheral blood, obtained 76 weeks after starting pembrolizumab. CDR3: CASSSVYGYTF. CDR3 nucleotide sequence: TGTGCCAGCAGCTCGGTCTATGGCTACACCTTC.